This TCR beta chain was sequenced during a study of T cells in Graves' hyperthyroidism and ophthalmopathy. Template material for amplifying TCR beta CDR3 regions consisted of RNA transcripts. In the first-round RT-PCR of the TCR CDR3, the HTBI primer set was used. Each CDR3 protein gets one entry after TCRdb re-called the multiplex PCR reads with MiXCR. The sample carries approximately 400,000 distinct CDR3 sequences, more than 12% recorded once. The length of the CDR3 is 18 residues. Germline values: CDR1 SGHKS, CDR2 YYEKEE (reference sequence). The V and J ends lost 0 bases and 0 bases respectively, with 13 bases between them.

The material sequenced was blood. The source is a man aged 45 to 65 with Graves' ophthalmopathy. J is TRBJ2-6 and V is TRBV5-5, with no clear D. The CDR3 region has the DNA TGTGCCAGCAGCTTGGCCGGTACGGCTTTCTCTGGGGCCAACGTCCTGACTTTC. Its protein product is CASSLAGTAFSGANVLTF.